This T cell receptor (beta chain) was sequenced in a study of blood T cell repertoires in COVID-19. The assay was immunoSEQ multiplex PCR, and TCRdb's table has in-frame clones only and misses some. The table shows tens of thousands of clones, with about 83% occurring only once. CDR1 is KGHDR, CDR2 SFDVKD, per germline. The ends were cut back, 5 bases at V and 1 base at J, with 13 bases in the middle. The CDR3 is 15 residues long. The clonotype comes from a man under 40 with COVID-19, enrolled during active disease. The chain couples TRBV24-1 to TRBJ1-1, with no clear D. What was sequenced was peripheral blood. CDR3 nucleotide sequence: TGTGCCACCAGTGGATCGCGAGGGAAGAACACTGAAGCTTTCTTT. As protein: CATSGSRGKNTEAFF.